These 6 T cell receptor beta chains were sequenced from one sample in a study of OX40 agonist ivuxolimab in advanced cancers. Method: immunoSEQ multiplex PCR; TCRdb's copy keeps in-frame clones and lacks some. This sample has about 50,000 clones; around nine tenths occur once, and the top ten carry roughly 12%. The sample here was CD4+ or CD8+ T cells sorted from blood, taken in a trial of the OX40 agonist ivuxolimab. The receptors stem from an adult with an advanced solid tumor such as melanoma, head and neck, liver or kidney cancer.

The genes are TRBV7-8 and TRBJ2-1; possible D gene TRBD1, 6 bases. Trimming took off 4 bases at V and 4 bases at J, with 17 bases between the two ends. Per germline, CDR1 SGHVS and CDR2 FQNEAQ. The CDR3 has 16 residues. The CDR3 sequence: CASSWGSVRGYNEQFF. In nucleotides, the CDR3 is TGTGCCAGCAGCTGGGGATCAGTTAGGGGGTACAATGAGCAGTTCTTC.

The V gene is TRBV4-1, the J gene TRBJ1-5; tentative D call: TRBD1 (6 bases). The CDR3 extends over 14 amino acids. Germline lookup yields CDR1 MGHRA and CDR2 YSYEKL. V was trimmed by 0 bases and J by 7 bases, leaving 10 bases between them. The CDR3 nucleotides read TGCGCCAGCAGCCAAGAAAGGGGGAACCAGCCCCAGCATTTT. It translates to CASSQERGNQPQHF.

This chain connects TRBV2 to TRBJ2-7, with TRBD2 identical over 10 bases. This CDR3 has 15 residues. The germline V gene has CDR1 SNHLY and CDR2 FYNNEI. The V segment lost 3 bases and the J segment 2 bases; nucleotides outside the gene matches: 4. CDR3 amino acids: CASSDASGGPYEQYF. For the CDR3, the DNA is TGTGCCAGCAGTGACGCTAGCGGGGGCCCCTACGAGCAGTACTTC.

This rearrangement joins TRBV11-2 to TRBJ2-7, with D hard to call. This CDR3 contains 15 residues. Trimming cost V 1 base and J 2 bases, with 12 bases left between them. Germline V CDR1 and CDR2: SGHAT, FQNNGV. The CDR3 loop is CASSLAPPAAYEQYF. Here the CDR3 DNA reads TGTGCCAGCAGCTTAGCCCCGCCAGCCGCCTACGAGCAGTACTTC. The full variable domain, completed using reference TRBV11-2 and TRBJ2-7, is EAGVAQSPRYKIIEKRQSVAFWCNPISGHATLYWYQQILGQGPKLLIQFQNNGVVDDSQLPKDRFSAERLKGVDSTLKIQPAKLEDSAVYLCASSLAPPAAYEQYFGPGTRLTVT.

The chain couples TRBV27 to TRBJ1-1, with 7 bases that match TRBD1. Germline values: CDR1 MNHEY, CDR2 SMNVEV (reference sequence). Trimming cost V 11 bases and J 0 bases; bases outside gene matches: 6. The CDR3 contains 13 residues. The CDR3 DNA reads as TGTGCCTGCTCGGACAGGATGAACACTGAAGCTTTCTTT. It translates to CACSDRMNTEAFF.

V gene TRBV2 combines with J gene TRBJ1-1; unclear D gene. The V and J ends lost 11 bases and 1 base respectively, with 11 bases between them. The CDR3 contains 12 residues. Germline CDR1 reads SNHLY; CDR2 reads FYNNEI. The CDR3 sequence is CAGGRRNTEAFF. In DNA, the CDR3 is TGTGCCGGCGGAAGGAGGAACACTGAAGCTTTCTTT.